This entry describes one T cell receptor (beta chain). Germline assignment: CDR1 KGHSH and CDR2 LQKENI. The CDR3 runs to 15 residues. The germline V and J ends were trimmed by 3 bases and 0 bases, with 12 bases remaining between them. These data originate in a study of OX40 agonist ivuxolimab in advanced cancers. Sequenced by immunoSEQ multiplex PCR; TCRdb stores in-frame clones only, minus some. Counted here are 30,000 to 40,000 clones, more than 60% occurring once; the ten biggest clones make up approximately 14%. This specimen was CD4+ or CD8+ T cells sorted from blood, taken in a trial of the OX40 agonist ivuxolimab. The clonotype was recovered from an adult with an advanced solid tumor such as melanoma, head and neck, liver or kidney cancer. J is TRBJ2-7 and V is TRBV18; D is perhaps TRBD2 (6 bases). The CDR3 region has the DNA TGTGCCAGCTCACCGACGGGACTGGGCTCCTACGAGCAGTACTTC. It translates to CASSPTGLGSYEQYF.